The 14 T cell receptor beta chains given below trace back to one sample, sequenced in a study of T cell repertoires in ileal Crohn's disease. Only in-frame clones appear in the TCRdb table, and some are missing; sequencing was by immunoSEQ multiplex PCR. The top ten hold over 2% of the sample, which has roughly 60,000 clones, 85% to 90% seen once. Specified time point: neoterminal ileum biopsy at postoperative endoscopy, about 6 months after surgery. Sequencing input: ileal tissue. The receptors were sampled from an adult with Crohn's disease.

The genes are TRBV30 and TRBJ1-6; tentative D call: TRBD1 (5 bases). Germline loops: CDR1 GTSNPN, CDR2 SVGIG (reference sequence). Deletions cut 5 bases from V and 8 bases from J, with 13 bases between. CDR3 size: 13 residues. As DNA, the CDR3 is TGTGCCTGGGCTGGGGCCGACCATTCACCCCTCCACTTT. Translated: CAWAGADHSPLHF.

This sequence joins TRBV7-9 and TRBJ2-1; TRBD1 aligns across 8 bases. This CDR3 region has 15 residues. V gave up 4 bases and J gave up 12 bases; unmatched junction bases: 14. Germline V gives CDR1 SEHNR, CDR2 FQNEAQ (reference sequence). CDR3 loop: CASSSDRAPDSPQFF. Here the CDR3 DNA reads TGTGCCAGCAGCTCGGACAGGGCCCCGGATTCCCCGCAGTTCTTC. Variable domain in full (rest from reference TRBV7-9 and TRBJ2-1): DTGVSQNPRHKITKRGQNVTFRCDPISEHNRLYWYRQTLGQGPEFLTYFQNEAQLEKSRLLSDRFSAERPKGSFSTLEIQRTEQGDSAMYLCASSSDRAPDSPQFFGPGTRLTVL.

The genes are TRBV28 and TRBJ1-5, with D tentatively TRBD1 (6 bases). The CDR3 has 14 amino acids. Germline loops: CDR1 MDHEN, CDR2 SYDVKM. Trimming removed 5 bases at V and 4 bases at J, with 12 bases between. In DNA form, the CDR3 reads TGTGCCAGCAGTGAGGTAACAGGGAATCAGCCCCAGCATTTT. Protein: CASSEVTGNQPQHF.

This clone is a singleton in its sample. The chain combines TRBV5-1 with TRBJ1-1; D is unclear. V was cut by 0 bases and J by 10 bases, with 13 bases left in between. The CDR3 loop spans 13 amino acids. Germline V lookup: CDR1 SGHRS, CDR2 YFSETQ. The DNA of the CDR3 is TGCGCCAGCAGCTTGGGTTCTCAGTTTGGAGCTTTCTTT. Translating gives CASSLGSQFGAFF.

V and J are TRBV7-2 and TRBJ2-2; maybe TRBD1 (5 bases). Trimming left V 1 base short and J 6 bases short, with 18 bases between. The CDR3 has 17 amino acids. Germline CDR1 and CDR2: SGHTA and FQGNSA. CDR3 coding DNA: TGTGCCAGCAGCTTAGAAAGCCTACAGGTGATGGCCGGGGAGCTGTTTTTT. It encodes CASSLESLQVMAGELFF.

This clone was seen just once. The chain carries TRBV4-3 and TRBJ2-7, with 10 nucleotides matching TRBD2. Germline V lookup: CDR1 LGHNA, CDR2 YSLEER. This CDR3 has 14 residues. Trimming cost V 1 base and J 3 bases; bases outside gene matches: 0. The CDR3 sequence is CASSQGLAGYEQYF. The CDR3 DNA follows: TGCGCCAGCAGCCAAGGACTAGCGGGCTACGAGCAGTACTTC.

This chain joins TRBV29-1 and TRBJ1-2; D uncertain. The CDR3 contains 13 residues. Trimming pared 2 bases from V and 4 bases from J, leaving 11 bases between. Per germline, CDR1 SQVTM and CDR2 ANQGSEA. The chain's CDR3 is CSVEPRGIYGYTF. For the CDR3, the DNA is TGCAGCGTTGAACCTCGGGGTATCTATGGCTACACCTTC.

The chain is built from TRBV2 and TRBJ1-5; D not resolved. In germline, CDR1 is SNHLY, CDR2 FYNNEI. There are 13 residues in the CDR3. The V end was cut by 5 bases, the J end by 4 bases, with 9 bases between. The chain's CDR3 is CASSNDGNQPQHF. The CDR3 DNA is TGTGCCAGCAGTAATGACGGGAATCAGCCCCAGCATTTT.

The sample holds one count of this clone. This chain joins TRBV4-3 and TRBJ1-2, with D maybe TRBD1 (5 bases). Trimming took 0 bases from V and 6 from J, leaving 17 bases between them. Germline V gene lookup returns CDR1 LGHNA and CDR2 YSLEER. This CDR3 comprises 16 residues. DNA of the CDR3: TGCGCCAGCAGCCAAGATCTTCAGGCCAGGGTAAATGGCTACACCTTC. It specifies CASSQDLQARVNGYTF.

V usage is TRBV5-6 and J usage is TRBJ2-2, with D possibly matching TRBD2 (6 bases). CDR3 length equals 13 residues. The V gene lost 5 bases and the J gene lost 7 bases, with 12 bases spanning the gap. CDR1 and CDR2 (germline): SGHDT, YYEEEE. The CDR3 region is CASSVGLGGELFF. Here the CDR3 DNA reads TGTGCCAGCAGTGTGGGACTTGGCGGGGAGCTGTTTTTT.

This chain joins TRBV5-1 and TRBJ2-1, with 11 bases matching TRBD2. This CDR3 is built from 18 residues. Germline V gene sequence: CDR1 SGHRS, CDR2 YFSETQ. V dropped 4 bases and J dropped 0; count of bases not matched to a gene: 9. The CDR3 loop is CASSPRLAGTSSYNEQFF. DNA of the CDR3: TGCGCCAGCAGCCCACGACTAGCGGGGACTAGCTCCTACAATGAGCAGTTCTTC.

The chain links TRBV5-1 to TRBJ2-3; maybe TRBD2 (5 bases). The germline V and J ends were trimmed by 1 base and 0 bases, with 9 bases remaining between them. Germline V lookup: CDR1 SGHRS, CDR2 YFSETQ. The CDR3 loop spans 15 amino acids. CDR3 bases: TGCGCCAGCAGCTTGCGGGGATTAAGCACAGATACGCAGTATTTT. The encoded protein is CASSLRGLSTDTQYF.

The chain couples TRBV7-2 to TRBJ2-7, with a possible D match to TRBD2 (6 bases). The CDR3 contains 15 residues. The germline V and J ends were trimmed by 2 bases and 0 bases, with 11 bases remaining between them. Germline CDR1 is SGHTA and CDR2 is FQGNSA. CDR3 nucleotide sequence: TGTGCCAGCAGCTTACGTTACGGGAGCTCCTACGAGCAGTACTTC. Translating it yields CASSLRYGSSYEQYF.

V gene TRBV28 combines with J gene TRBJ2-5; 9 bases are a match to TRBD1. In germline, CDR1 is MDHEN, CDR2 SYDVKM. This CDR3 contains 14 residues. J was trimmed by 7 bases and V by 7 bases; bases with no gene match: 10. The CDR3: CASTGGQGRVTQYF. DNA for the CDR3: TGTGCCAGCACGGGGGGACAGGGCCGGGTGACCCAGTACTTC.